This paragraph reports one TCR beta chain. The trim removed 8 bases at V and 6 bases at J, leaving 9 bases unmatched. Germline CDR1 is WNHNN and CDR2 is SYGVQD (reference sequence). This CDR3 is built from 13 residues. The data derive from a study of blood T cell repertoires in COVID-19. Background on the study: PBMCs, B-cell-depleted T cells, or T cells were the source of the cDNA or gDNA that made up the material.

Per the original methods: Reference gene primer amplification gave nucleated cell count estimates. Measured with immunoSEQ multiplex PCR; TCRdb has only the in-frame clones, and not every one. That table gives V, J and clone size, and the DNA gave D and trimming. The sample holds roughly 200,000 clones, around four fifths seen once. The clonotype comes from a middle-aged man with acute or convalescent COVID-19. Sequences were obtained from peripheral blood. This chain joins TRBV10-1 and TRBJ2-7, with TRBD2 identical over 8 bases. The CDR3 protein is CASGSGRLSEQYF. The CDR3 coding sequence is TGCGCCAGCGGGAGCGGGAGACTTTCCGAGCAGTACTTC.